This T cell receptor beta chain was profiled in a study of T cells in Graves' hyperthyroidism and ophthalmopathy. Whole-study findings and limits: Median prediction lead before ophthalmopathy onset was around seven months with the model.

On this clonotype itself: Its antigen is undetermined. Given a much more abundant clone one base away, this may be a read error.

Template material for amplifying TCR beta CDR3 regions consisted of RNA transcripts. With the HTBI primer set, the TCR CDR3 went through a first round of RT-PCR. TCRdb re-called the multiplex PCR reads through MiXCR, storing one row per CDR3 protein. Among approximately 430,000 distinct CDR3 sequences listed, 14% to 15% were seen once. Ophthalmopathy patients showed a Clinical Activity Score of at least 3, NOSPECS grade of at least 4 and duration under 3 months. Thyroid ultrasound, orbital computed tomography, clinical symptoms, and serum thyroxine and TRAb underpinned diagnoses. Sequenced sample: blood. This receptor was taken from a man younger than 35 with Graves' ophthalmopathy.

The CDR3 spells CANSPTDEGGNTIYF. The DNA of the CDR3 is TGTGCCAACTCACCGACTGACGAGGGGGGAAACACCATATATTTT. The V call is TRBV18, the J call TRBJ1-3; D may be TRBD1 (5 bases). Germline loops: CDR1 KGHSH, CDR2 LQKENI. The CDR3 runs 15 residues.